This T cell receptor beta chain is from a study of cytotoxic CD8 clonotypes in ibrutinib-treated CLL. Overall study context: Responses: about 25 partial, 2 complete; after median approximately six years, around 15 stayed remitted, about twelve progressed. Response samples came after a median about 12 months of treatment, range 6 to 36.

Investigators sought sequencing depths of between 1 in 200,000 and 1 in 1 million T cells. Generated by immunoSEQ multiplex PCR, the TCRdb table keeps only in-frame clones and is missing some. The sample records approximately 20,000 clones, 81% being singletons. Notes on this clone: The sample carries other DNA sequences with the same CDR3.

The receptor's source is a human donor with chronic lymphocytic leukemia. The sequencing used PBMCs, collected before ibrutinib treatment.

The CDR3: CASNPLLFSDSSYNEQFF. In DNA, the CDR3 is TGTGCCAGCAACCCGCTCCTGTTCTCGGACAGTTCATACAATGAGCAGTTCTTC. V gene TRBV28 combines with J gene TRBJ2-1; D is perhaps TRBD1 (6 bases). Germline V gives CDR1 MDHEN, CDR2 SYDVKM. Trimming pared 7 bases from V and 4 bases from J, leaving 26 bases between. The CDR3 contains 18 residues.